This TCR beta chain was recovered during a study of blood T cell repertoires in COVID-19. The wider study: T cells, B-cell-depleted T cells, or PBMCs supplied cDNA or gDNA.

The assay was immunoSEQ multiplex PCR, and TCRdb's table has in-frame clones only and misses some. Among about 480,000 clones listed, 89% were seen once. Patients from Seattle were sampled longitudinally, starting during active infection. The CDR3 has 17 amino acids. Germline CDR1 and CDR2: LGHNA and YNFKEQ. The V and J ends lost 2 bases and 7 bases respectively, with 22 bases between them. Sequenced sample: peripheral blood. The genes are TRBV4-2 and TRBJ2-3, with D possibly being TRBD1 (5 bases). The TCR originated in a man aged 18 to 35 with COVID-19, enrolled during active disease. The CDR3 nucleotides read TGTGCCAGCAGCCAAACAACAGGTGCCCCTAATATTAATACGCAGTATTTT. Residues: CASSQTTGAPNINTQYF.